A selection of T cell receptor beta chains follows, all from one sample in a study of brain T cells in children with intractable seizures. TCRdb keeps only in-frame clones here, not all; method: immunoSEQ multiplex PCR. The repertoire holds hundreds of thousands of clones, with 93% as singletons. This material consisted of peripheral blood, taken less than 6 months after surgery. These receptors were taken from a boy younger than two with tuberous sclerosis and intractable seizures. CDR3s leave out the opening cysteine and the closing phenylalanine or tryptophan.

J gene	V gene	CDR3 protein
TRBJ2-3	TRBV5-1	ARLSGTPSTDTQY
TRBJ2-1	TRBV9	ASSSGERGEQF
TRBJ2-7	TRBV10-2	ASRVAGGPYEQY
TRBJ2-7	TRBV7-2	ASSRISGSTYEQY
TRBJ1-3	TRBV5-4	ASSSGRGRDQNTIY
TRBJ2-6	TRBV25-1	ASSAGSGANVLT
TRBJ1-1	TRBV7-9	ASSLRPDGTEAF
TRBJ2-7	TRBV5-1	ASTTDTPSSYEQY
TRBJ2-2	TRBV9	ASSGGTYLNTGELF
TRBJ2-7	TRBV13	ASSFSGGASYEQY
TRBJ2-2	TRBV7-9	ASSAPSGGMNTGELF
TRBJ2-2	TRBV27	ASSLSSLNTGELF
TRBJ2-1	TRBV6-6	ASSPPLVSGYNEQF
TRBJ2-6	TRBV4-1	ASSQDQQGVPGANVLT
TRBJ2-5	TRBV24-1	ATSDSTGKETQY
TRBJ2-7	TRBV7-9	ASSSTDREQY
TRBJ2-3	TRBV19	ASSIDLGLRPGEQY
TRBJ2-7	TRBV7-9	ASSLGGTSGEKVSYEQY
TRBJ1-1	TRBV6-5	ASSYSGVGEAF
TRBJ1-2	TRBV11-3	ASSSPGMELYGYT
TRBJ2-7	TRBV2	ASTRDRGSYEQY
TRBJ1-6	TRBV6-5	ASSYSRRSPLH
TRBJ2-1	TRBV5-6	ASSQDSYEQF
TRBJ2-7	TRBV9	ASSVGGGAYEQY
TRBJ1-2	TRBV5-1	ASSHPARQGHGYT
TRBJ2-3	TRBV7-9	ASSLGDGDTDTQY
TRBJ1-2	TRBV14	ASSHASGQAGGGYT
TRBJ1-3	TRBV29-1	SVAVGGANTIY
TRBJ2-1	TRBV6-1	ASSDVREGRNEQF